Below, 13 T cell receptor beta chains from the same sample are listed, as sequenced in a study of blood T cell repertoires in COVID-19. Only in-frame clones appear in the TCRdb table, and some are missing; sequencing was by immunoSEQ multiplex PCR. The repertoire holds 100,000 to 120,000 clones, approximately 85% seen once, with 15% to 20% in the top ten. Source material: peripheral blood. The receptors were gathered from a woman aged 55 to 70 with acute or convalescent COVID-19.

The chain combines TRBV12-5 with TRBJ2-7, with TRBD1 as a possible D gene (7 bases). This CDR3 has 14 residues. Germline-derived CDR1 and CDR2 are LGHNT and FRNRAP. V was cut by 0 bases and J by 5 bases, with 11 bases left in between. The CDR3 region has the DNA TGTGCTAGTGGTTTGGTAATCAGGGGGGACGAGCAGTACTTC. It yields the protein CASGLVIRGDEQYF.

The genes are TRBV19 and TRBJ1-5, with 7 bases lining up with TRBD1. The CDR3 contains 17 residues. V was pared by 10 bases and J by 5 bases, with 20 bases of the junction left unmatched. CDR1 and CDR2 from the germline V gene are LNHDA and SQIVND (reference sequence). The CDR3 DNA sequence: TGTGCCACCAGGGATAAAGCTGGGCAGGGGGGCTATCAGCCCCAGCATTTT. Translation: CATRDKAGQGGYQPQHF.

V gene TRBV7-2 combines with J gene TRBJ1-1, with no clear D. The length of the CDR3 is 15 residues. Between the trimmed V and J ends, which lost 5 bases and 0 bases, there was a span of 13 bases. Germline V CDR1 and CDR2: SGHTA, FQGNSA. This CDR3 reads CASSRTLGVNTEAFF. CDR3 DNA sequence: TGTGCCAGCAGCCGGACCCTGGGAGTGAACACTGAAGCTTTCTTT.

This clone came up once. The chain carries TRBV5-6 and TRBJ2-2; TRBD1 aligns across 7 bases. V lost 5 bases, J lost 1 base, and 2 bases stayed unmatched. In germline, CDR1 is SGHDT, CDR2 YYEEEE. This CDR3 comprises 14 residues. The CDR3 DNA reads TGTGCCAGCAGGGGGACAGTGAACACCGGGGAGCTGTTTTTT. Its translation is CASRGTVNTGELFF.

The chain is built from TRBV2 and TRBJ2-1, with D possibly matching TRBD2 (6 bases). Per germline, CDR1 SNHLY and CDR2 FYNNEI. The CDR3 totals 16 residues. Trimming pared 5 bases from V and 3 bases from J, leaving 17 bases between. This CDR3 reads CASSLATGSGYNEQFF. In DNA, the CDR3 is TGTGCCAGCAGTTTGGCAACCGGGAGCGGCTACAATGAGCAGTTCTTC.

The J gene is TRBJ1-4, the V gene TRBV30; no reliable D call. The CDR3 totals 15 residues. Trimming took 0 bases from V and 4 from J, leaving 12 bases between them. The V gene's germline CDR1 is GTSNPN and CDR2 SVGIG (reference sequence). Here the CDR3 reads CAWSVLGSFNEKLFF. CDR3 bases: TGTGCCTGGAGTGTACTGGGCAGTTTTAATGAAAAACTGTTTTTT.

The chain uses TRBV19 and TRBJ2-3; 8 nucleotides line up with TRBD1. V gave up 5 bases and J gave up 5 bases; unmatched junction bases: 3. The CDR3 contains 13 residues. Germline-derived CDR1 and CDR2 are LNHDA and SQIVND (reference sequence). The CDR3 loop is CASSPTGGDTQYF. CDR3 nucleotides: TGTGCCAGTAGTCCTACAGGGGGAGATACGCAGTATTTT.

This chain links TRBV11-2 with TRBJ2-3; TRBD1 might be the D (6 bases). Deletions cut 5 bases from V and 2 bases from J, with 17 bases between. Germline V gene data show CDR1 as SGHAT and CDR2 as FQNNGV. CDR3 length: 16 residues. The CDR3 reads CASSKTLGGTTDTQYF. In DNA form, the CDR3 reads TGTGCCAGCAGCAAAACACTAGGGGGAACCACAGATACGCAGTATTTT. Filled out from reference TRBV11-2 and TRBJ2-3, the complete variable domain reads EAGVAQSPRYKIIEKRQSVAFWCNPISGHATLYWYQQILGQGPKLLIQFQNNGVVDDSQLPKDRFSAERLKGVDSTLKIQPAKLEDSAVYLCASSKTLGGTTDTQYFGPGTRLTVL.

The V and J genes are TRBV6-4 and TRBJ2-3; TRBD2 matches 10 bases. The V segment lost 5 bases and the J segment 4 bases; nucleotides outside the gene matches: 3. The germline CDR1 and CDR2 sequences are MRHNA and SNTAGT. The CDR3 spans 14 residues. The CDR3 DNA sequence: TGTGCCAGCAGTCCGACTAGCGGGTCAGATACGCAGTATTTT. Translating it yields CASSPTSGSDTQYF.

The V call is TRBV7-9, the J call TRBJ1-1; tentatively, D is TRBD1 (5 bases). The germline gives CDR1 SEHNR, CDR2 FQNEAQ (reference sequence). The CDR3 is 12 residues long. The V gene lost 8 bases and the J gene lost 5 bases, with 12 bases spanning the gap. CDR3: CASGPGGTEAFF. The CDR3 nucleotides are TGTGCCAGCGGCCCCGGGGGGACTGAAGCTTTCTTT.

V gene TRBV2 combines with J gene TRBJ2-5; 9 nucleotides line up with TRBD2. This CDR3 spans 15 amino acids. CDR1 and CDR2 (germline): SNHLY, FYNNEI. Germline trimming cut 4 bases from V and 5 bases from J; bases unmatched to any gene: 8. The CDR3 is CASSVGSGGWETQYF. CDR3 in DNA: TGTGCCAGCAGTGTCGGTAGCGGGGGCTGGGAGACCCAGTACTTC.

J is TRBJ1-3 and V is TRBV7-8; no firm D call. Germline assignment: CDR1 SGHVS and CDR2 FQNEAQ. The V end lost 0 bases, the J end lost 0 bases, and 3 bases lay between the germline ends. The CDR3 is 14 amino acids. As DNA, the CDR3 is TGTGCCAGCAGCTTAGCAGCCTCTGGAAACACCATATATTTT. Residues: CASSLAASGNTIYF.

This clone is a singleton in its sample. V is TRBV29-1 and J is TRBJ1-5; TRBD1 might be the D (5 bases). V was pared by 4 bases and J by 4 bases, with 11 bases between. This CDR3 region has 13 residues. Germline CDR1 is SQVTM and CDR2 is ANQGSEA. The CDR3 coding sequence is TGCAGCGTTGCACAGGCCTTTAATCAGCCCCAGCATTTT. Amino acid sequence: CSVAQAFNQPQHF. Full variable domain (remainder filled in from reference TRBV29-1 and TRBJ1-5): SAVISQKPSRDICQRGTSLTIQCQVDSQVTMMFWYRQQPGQSLTLIATANQGSEATYESGFVIDKFPISRPNLTFSTLTVSNMSPEDSSIYLCSVAQAFNQPQHFGDGTRLSIL.